The entry below describes one T cell receptor beta chain. Study processing details: For nucleated cells, counts were estimated from reference gene primer amplification. Assay used: immunoSEQ multiplex PCR; TCRdb lists only in-frame clones, some missing. V and J calls and clone size are given by that table; D and trimming were obtained from the DNA. The sample has under 75,000 clones, approximately 90% seen once. The CDR3 runs to 20 residues. Looked up from germline, CDR1 is SGHRS and CDR2 is YFSETQ. J was trimmed by 0 bases and V by 0 bases; bases with no gene match: 12. The sample originates from a study of blood T cell repertoires in COVID-19.

The chain employs TRBV5-1 and TRBJ1-4; 9 positions match TRBD1. This sequence originates from a man in his fifties or sixties with acute or convalescent COVID-19. The source material was peripheral blood. The CDR3 DNA follows: TGCGCCAGCAGCTTGGGACCGGGACAGGGACTCAGGGCAACTAATGAAAAACTGTTTTTT. Amino acid sequence: CASSLGPGQGLRATNEKLFF.